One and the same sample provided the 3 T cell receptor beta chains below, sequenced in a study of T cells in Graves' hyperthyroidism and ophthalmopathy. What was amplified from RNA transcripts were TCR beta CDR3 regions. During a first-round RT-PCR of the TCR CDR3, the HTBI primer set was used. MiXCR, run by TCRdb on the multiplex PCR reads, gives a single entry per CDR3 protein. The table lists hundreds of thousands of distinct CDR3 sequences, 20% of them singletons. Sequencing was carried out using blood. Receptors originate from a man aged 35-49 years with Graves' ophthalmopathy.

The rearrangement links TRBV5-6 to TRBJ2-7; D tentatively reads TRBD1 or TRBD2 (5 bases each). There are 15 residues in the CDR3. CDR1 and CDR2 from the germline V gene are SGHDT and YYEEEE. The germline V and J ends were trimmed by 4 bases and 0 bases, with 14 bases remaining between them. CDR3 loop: CASSDVGVYSYEQYF. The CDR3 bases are TGTGCCAGCAGCGACGTGGGGGTATACTCCTACGAGCAGTACTTC.

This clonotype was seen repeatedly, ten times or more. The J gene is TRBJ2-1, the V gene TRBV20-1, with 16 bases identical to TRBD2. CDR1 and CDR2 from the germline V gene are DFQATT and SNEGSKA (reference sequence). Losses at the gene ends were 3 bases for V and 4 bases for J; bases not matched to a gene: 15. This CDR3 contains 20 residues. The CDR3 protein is CSASPGGLAGGPGGYNEQFF. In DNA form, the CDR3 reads TGCAGTGCTAGCCCGGGGGGACTAGCGGGAGGGCCAGGGGGTTACAATGAGCAGTTCTTC.

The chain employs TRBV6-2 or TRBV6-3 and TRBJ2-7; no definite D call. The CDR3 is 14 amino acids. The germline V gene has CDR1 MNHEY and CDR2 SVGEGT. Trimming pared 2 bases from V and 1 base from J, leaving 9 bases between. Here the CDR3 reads CASSYDLGSYEQYF. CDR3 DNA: TGTGCCAGCAGTTACGATCTGGGATCCTACGAGCAGTACTTC.